What follows is one T cell receptor (beta chain) and its context. Germline CDR1 reads MNHNY; CDR2 reads SVGAGI (reference sequence). V lost 2 bases, J lost 5 bases, and 9 bases lay in between. This CDR3 is built from 13 residues. The sample originates from a study of blood T cell repertoires in COVID-19. Study-wide context: T cells, B-cell-depleted T cells, or PBMCs supplied cDNA or gDNA.

Original analysis: The assay estimated nucleated cells by amplifying reference gene primers. This table comes from immunoSEQ multiplex PCR, and its TCRdb copy is limited to in-frame clones, with some not included. That table gives V, J and clone size, and the DNA gave D and trimming. The table lists under 250,000 clones, roughly four fifths of them singletons. The rearrangement uses TRBV6-6 and TRBJ2-5; D possibly corresponds to TRBD1 (5 bases). Sequences were obtained from peripheral blood. The sequence derives from a woman aged 50 to 60 with active or convalescent COVID-19. The CDR3 bases are TGTGCCAGCAGTTACAGGGGTGGGGAGACCCAGTACTTC. Translation gives CASSYRGGETQYF.